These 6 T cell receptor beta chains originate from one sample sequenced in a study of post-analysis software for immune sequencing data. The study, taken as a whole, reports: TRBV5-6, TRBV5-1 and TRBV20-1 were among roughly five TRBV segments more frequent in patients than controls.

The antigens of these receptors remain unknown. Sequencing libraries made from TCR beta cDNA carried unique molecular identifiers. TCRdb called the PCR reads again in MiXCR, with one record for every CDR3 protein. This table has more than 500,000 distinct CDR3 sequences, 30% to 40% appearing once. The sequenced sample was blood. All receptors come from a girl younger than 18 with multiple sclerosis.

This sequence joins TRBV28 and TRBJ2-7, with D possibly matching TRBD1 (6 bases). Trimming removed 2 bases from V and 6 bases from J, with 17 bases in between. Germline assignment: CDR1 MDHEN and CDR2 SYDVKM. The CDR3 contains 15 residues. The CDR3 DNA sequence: TGTGCCAGCAGTTTAAAGGACAGTGGGGAATCCGAGCAGTACTTC. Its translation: CASSLKDSGESEQYF.

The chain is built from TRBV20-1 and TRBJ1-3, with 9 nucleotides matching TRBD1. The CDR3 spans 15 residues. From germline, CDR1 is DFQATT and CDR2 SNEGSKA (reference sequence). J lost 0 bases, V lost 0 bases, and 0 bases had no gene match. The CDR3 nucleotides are TGCAGTGCTAGAGAGACAGGGGGCTCTGGAAACACCATATATTTT. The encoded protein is CSARETGGSGNTIYF.

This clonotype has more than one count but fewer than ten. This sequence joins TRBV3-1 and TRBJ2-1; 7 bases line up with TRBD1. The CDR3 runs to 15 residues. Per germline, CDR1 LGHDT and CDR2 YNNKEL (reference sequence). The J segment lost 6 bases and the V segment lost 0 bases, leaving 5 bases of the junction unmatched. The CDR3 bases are TGTGCCAGCAGCCAAGATGGGACAGAGGTCAATGAGCAGTTCTTC. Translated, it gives CASSQDGTEVNEQFF.

Written as DNA, the CDR3 is TGTGCCAGCAGCCGGGACTCTCCCGGGGAGCTGTTTTTT. Translating it yields CASSRDSPGELFF. This chain connects TRBV5-5 to TRBJ2-2; tentatively, D is TRBD2 (6 bases). V was shortened by 4 bases and J by 6 bases, with 10 bases between the two germline ends. Germline loops: CDR1 SGHKS, CDR2 YYEKEE (reference sequence). CDR3 length equals 13 residues. Combining the CDR3 with reference TRBV5-5 and TRBJ2-2 gives the whole variable domain DAGVTQSPTHLIKTRGQQVTLRCSPISGHKSVSWYQQVLGQGPQFIFQYYEKEERGRGNFPDRFSARQFPNYSSELNVNALLLGDSALYLCASSRDSPGELFFGEGSRLTVL.

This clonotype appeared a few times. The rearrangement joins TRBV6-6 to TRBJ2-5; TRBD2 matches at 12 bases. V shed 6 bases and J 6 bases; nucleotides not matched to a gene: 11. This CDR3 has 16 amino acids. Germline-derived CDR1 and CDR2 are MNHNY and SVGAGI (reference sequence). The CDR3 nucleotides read TGTGCCAGCAGCCCAAAACTAGCGGGGGGAGCGAAGACCCAGTACTTC. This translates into CASSPKLAGGAKTQYF.

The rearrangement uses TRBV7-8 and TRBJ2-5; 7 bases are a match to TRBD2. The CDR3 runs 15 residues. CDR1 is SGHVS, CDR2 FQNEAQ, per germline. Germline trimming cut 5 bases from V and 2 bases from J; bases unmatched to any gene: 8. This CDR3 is CASSPEGSGQETQYF. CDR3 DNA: TGTGCCAGCAGCCCAGAGGGTAGCGGGCAAGAGACCCAGTACTTC.